This TCR beta chain was profiled in a study of tumor-infiltrating lymphocytes in primary liver carcinoma. The CDR3 sequence is 13 residues long. In germline, CDR1 is SGHAT, CDR2 FQDESV (reference sequence). The study co-extracted DNA and RNA from approximately 20-30 mg of unsorted bulk tissue. The authors made TCR beta cDNA from 400 to 550 ng total RNA with a constant-region primer. Construction of TCR beta libraries relied on three successive nested multiplex PCR rounds employing slightly modified ARM-PCR. TRBV1-TRBV30 forward primers paired with a C-beta reverse primer drove the first two PCR rounds, about 9 cycles each. Via MiXCR, TCRdb re-called the multiplex PCR reads, giving one row per CDR3 protein. The repertoire includes approximately 37,000 distinct CDR3 sequences, around 74% of them detected once, and under 20% sits in the top ten. Notes on this clonotype: At one boundary the junction diverges from the germline segment, which might be a read error.

Sequences were obtained from liver tumor tissue from sampling region 4. Specified subset: tumor region T4, right-lateral pole. The chain couples TRBV11-1 to TRBJ2-1; 9 nucleotides match TRBD2. The sequence came from a man aged 35-49 years with primary liver carcinoma and hepatitis B virus infection. The CDR3 DNA sequence: TGTGTCAGCAGCGCGGGAGGGCCGATTGAGCTGTTCTTC. Translating gives CVSSAGGPIELFF.